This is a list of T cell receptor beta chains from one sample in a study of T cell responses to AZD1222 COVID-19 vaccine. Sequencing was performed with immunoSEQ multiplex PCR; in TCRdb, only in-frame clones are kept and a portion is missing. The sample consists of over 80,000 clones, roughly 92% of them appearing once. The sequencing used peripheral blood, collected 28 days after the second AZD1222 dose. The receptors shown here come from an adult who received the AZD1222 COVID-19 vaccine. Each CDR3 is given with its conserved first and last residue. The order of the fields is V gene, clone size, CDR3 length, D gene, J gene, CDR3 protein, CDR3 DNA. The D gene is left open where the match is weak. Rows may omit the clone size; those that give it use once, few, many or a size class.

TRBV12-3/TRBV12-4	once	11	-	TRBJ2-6	CASLIANVLTF	TGTGCCAGCCTCATCGCCAACGTCCTGACTTTC
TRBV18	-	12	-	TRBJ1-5	CASSGVGEAQHF	TGTGCCAGCTCAGGCGTCGGGGAGGCTCAGCATTTT
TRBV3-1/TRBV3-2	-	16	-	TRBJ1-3	CASSKGLSVSGNTIYF	TGTGCCAGCAGCAAGGGACTGAGCGTCTCTGGAAACACCATATATTTT
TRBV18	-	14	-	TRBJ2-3	CASSPDILTDTQYF	TGTGCCAGCTCACCGGACATCCTCACAGATACGCAGTATTTT
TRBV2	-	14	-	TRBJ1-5	CASSSLGVNQPQHF	TGTGCCAGCAGTAGCCTAGGGGTGAATCAGCCCCAGCATTTT
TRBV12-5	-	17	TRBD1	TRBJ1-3	CASGLVQGALSGNTIYF	TGTGCTAGTGGTTTGGTACAGGGGGCGCTTTCCGGAAACACCATATATTTT
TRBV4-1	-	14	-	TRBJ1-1	CASRFTGKGTEAFF	TGCGCCAGCAGGTTCACAGGGAAGGGCACTGAAGCTTTCTTT
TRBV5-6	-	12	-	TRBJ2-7	CASSFGSYEQYF	TGTGCCAGCAGCTTTGGGAGCTACGAGCAGTACTTC
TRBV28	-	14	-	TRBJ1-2	CASSLTGINYGYTF	TGTGCCAGCAGTTTAACAGGGATTAACTATGGCTACACCTTC
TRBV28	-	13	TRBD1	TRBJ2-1	CASNGQGRNEQFF	TGTGCCAGTAACGGACAGGGCAGAAATGAGCAGTTCTTC
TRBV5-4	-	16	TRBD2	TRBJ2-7	CASSLAGGGPSYEQYF	TGTGCCAGCAGCTTGGCGGGAGGGGGGCCCTCCTACGAGCAGTACTTC
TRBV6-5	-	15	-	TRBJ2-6	CASSSTGHGANVLTF	TGTGCCAGCAGTTCTACAGGTCATGGGGCCAACGTCCTGACTTTC
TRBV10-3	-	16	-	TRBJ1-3	CAISPGGRRSGNTIYF	TGTGCCATCAGCCCGGGGGGCCGTCGCTCTGGAAACACCATATATTTT
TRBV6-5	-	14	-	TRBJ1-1	CASSVRGAATEAFF	TGTGCCAGCTCCGTACGAGGGGCCGCCACTGAAGCTTTCTTT
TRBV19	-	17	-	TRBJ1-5	CASSIDLLVSNNQPQHF	TGTGCCAGTAGTATAGATCTGCTGGTATCAAACAATCAGCCCCAGCATTTT
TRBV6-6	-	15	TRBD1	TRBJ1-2	CASSYPGQGARGYTF	TGTGCCAGCAGTTACCCGGGACAGGGGGCGCGGGGCTACACCTTC
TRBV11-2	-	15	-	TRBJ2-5	CASSQVGGLAETQYF	TGTGCCAGCAGCCAAGTGGGGGGCTTAGCGGAGACCCAGTACTTC
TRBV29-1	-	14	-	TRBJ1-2	CSVEATGQLYGYTF	TGCAGCGTTGAAGCGACAGGACAACTATATGGCTACACCTTC
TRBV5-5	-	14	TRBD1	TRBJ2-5	CASSLEGTAETQYF	TGTGCCAGCAGCTTGGAAGGGACAGCGGAGACCCAGTACTTC
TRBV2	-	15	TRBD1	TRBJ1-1	CASIGQGGFNTEAFF	TGTGCCAGCATCGGACAGGGAGGATTTAACACTGAAGCTTTCTTT
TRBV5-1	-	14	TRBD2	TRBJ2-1	CASSLAGGDNEQFF	TGCGCCAGCAGCTTGGCGGGAGGTGACAATGAGCAGTTCTTC
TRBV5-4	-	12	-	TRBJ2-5	CASSTDIGSQYF	TGTGCCAGCAGCACGGACATCGGTTCCCAGTACTTC
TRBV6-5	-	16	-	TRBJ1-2	CASSYWTSIDNYGYTF	TGTGCCAGCAGTTACTGGACATCTATCGATAACTATGGCTACACCTTC
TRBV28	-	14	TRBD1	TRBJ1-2	CASSLGGQAHGYTF	TGTGCCAGCAGTTTGGGGGGACAGGCTCATGGCTACACCTTC
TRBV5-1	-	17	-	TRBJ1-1	CASSLQGVRRMNTEAFF	TGCGCCAGCAGCTTACAGGGAGTAAGGAGAATGAACACTGAAGCTTTCTTT
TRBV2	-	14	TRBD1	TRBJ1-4	CASNVGTGGEKLFF	TGTGCCAGCAACGTCGGGACAGGGGGTGAAAAACTGTTTTTT
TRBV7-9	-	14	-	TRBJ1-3	CASTQTGGGNTIYF	TGTGCCAGCACCCAAACAGGCGGGGGAAACACCATATATTTT
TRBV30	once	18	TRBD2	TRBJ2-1	CAGRLLSAGAFSYNEQFF	TGTGCCGGGCGTCTTCTCTCGGCGGGAGCCTTTTCCTACAATGAGCAGTTCTTC
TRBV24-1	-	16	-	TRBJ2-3	CATSDSGHLSTDTQYF	TGTGCCACCAGTGATTCGGGACACTTAAGCACAGATACGCAGTATTTT
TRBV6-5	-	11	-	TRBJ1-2	CASRGKGSYTF	TGTGCCAGCAGAGGGAAGGGTAGCTACACCTTC
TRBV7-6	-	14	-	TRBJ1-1	CASSSTGLGTEAFF	TGTGCCAGCAGCTCCACAGGGTTGGGCACTGAAGCTTTCTTT
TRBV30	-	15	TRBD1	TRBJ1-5	CAWSIPGTGLQPQHF	TGTGCCTGGAGTATTCCCGGGACAGGGCTTCAGCCCCAGCATTTT
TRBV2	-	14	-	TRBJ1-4	CASSEVAFWEKLFF	TGTGCCAGCAGTGAAGTGGCATTTTGGGAAAAACTGTTTTTT
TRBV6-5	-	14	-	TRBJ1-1	CASSSEGMNTEAFF	TGTGCCAGCAGTTCGGAAGGCATGAACACTGAAGCTTTCTTT
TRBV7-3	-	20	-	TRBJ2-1	CASSTPRGGGIGSSYNEQFF	TGTGCCAGCAGCACACCCAGGGGAGGGGGCATCGGAAGCTCCTACAATGAGCAGTTCTTC
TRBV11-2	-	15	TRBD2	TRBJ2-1	CASSQRPSGSNEQFF	TGTGCCAGCAGCCAGAGGCCTAGCGGGAGCAATGAGCAGTTCTTC
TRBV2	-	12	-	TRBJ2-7	CASSSGPDEQYF	TGTGCCAGCAGTTCCGGGCCCGACGAGCAGTACTTC
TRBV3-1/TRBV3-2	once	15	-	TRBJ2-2	CASSQGTWGTGELFF	TGTGCCAGCAGCCAAGGGACATGGGGCACCGGGGAGCTGTTTTTT
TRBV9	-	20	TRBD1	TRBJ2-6	CASSPLGPYRGQPGANVLTF	TGTGCCAGCAGCCCACTTGGGCCCTACAGGGGGCAGCCTGGGGCCAACGTCCTGACTTTC
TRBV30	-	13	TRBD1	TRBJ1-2	CAWRRTGTEGYTF	TGTGCCTGGAGGCGGACAGGGACAGAGGGCTACACCTTC
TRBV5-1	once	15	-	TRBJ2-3	CASRSTAYSTDTQYF	TGCGCCAGCAGGTCCACAGCCTATTCCACAGATACGCAGTATTTT
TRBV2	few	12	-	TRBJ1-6	CASRAQDSPLHF	TGTGCCAGCAGGGCACAGGACTCACCCCTCCACTTT
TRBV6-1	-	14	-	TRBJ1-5	CASSELGANQPQHF	TGTGCCAGCAGTGAGCTCGGGGCCAATCAGCCCCAGCATTTT
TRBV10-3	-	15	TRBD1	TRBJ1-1	CAISSTGVGYSEAFF	TGTGCCATCAGCTCGACAGGGGTTGGGTATTCTGAAGCTTTCTTT
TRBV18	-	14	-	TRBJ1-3	CASSPAETGNTIYF	TGTGCCAGCTCACCGGCAGAGACTGGAAACACCATATATTTT
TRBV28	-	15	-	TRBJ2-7	CASSFLGDHPYEQYF	TGTGCCAGCAGTTTTCTTGGCGACCATCCCTACGAGCAGTACTTC
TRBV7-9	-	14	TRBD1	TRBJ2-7	CASSGGQGAYEQYF	TGTGCCAGCAGCGGGGGACAGGGGGCCTACGAGCAGTACTTC
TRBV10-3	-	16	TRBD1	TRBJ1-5	CAISESRAGGFQPQHF	TGTGCCATCAGTGAGTCTAGGGCAGGGGGCTTTCAGCCCCAGCATTTT
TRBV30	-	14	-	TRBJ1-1	CAWSVGEGLTEAFF	TGTGCCTGGAGTGTCGGGGAGGGGCTGACTGAAGCTTTCTTT
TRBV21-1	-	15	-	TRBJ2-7	CASRISRDYSSEQYF	TGTGCCAGCAGAATATCCCGGGACTATTCGAGCGAGCAGTACTTC
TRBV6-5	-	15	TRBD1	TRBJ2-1	CASSYGTGFYNEQFF	TGTGCCAGCAGTTACGGGACAGGGTTCTACAATGAGCAGTTCTTC
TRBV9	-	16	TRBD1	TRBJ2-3	CASSDWTGGDSDTQYF	TGTGCCAGCAGCGACTGGACAGGGGGGGACTCAGATACGCAGTATTTT
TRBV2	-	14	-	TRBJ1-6	CASSVPPDASPLHF	TGTGCCAGCAGTGTCCCACCGGACGCTTCACCCCTCCACTTT
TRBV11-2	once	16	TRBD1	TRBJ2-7	CASSSHLGTGFYEQYF	TGTGCCAGCAGCTCCCATCTCGGGACAGGGTTTTACGAGCAGTACTTC
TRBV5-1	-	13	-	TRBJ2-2	CASSGRVTGELFF	TGCGCCAGCAGCGGTAGAGTTACCGGGGAGCTGTTTTTT